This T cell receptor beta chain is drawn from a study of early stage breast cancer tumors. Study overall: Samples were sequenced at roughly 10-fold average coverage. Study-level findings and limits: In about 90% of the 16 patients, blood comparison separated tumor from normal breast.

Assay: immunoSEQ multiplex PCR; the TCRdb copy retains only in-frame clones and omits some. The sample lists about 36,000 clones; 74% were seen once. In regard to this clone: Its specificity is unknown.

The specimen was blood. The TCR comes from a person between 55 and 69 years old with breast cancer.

The DNA for the CDR3 is TGTGCCTGGAGTTTCCCAGGGCGGGGAGGGACTGAAGCTTTCTTT. Translated: CAWSFPGRGGTEAFF. The chain uses TRBV30 and TRBJ1-1; a possible D gene is TRBD1 (5 bases). Deletions cut 2 bases from V and 5 bases from J, with 18 bases between. Germline V gene lookup returns CDR1 GTSNPN and CDR2 SVGIG (reference sequence). The CDR3 sequence is 15 residues long. Variable domain in full (rest from reference TRBV30 and TRBJ1-1): SQTIHQWPATLVQPVGSPLSLECTVEGTSNPNLYWYRQAAGRGLQLLFYSVGIGQISSEVPQNLSASRPQDRQFILSSKKLLLSDSGFYLCAWSFPGRGGTEAFFGQGTRLTVV.